The rows below give T cell receptor beta chains drawn from one sample of a study of T cells in Graves' hyperthyroidism and ophthalmopathy. TCRdb re-called the multiplex PCR reads through MiXCR, storing one row per CDR3 protein. The sample lists hundreds of thousands of distinct CDR3 sequences, around a sixth occurring once. Sequenced sample: blood. All receptors come from a woman between 18 and 29 years old with Graves' hyperthyroidism. Each CDR3 is given with its conserved first and last residue. A D gene is named only where the DNA matches it firmly. Size values are once, few and many counts, or a class for expanded clones, and some rows have none.

d_gene: .; v_gene: TRBV6-1; abundance: many; j_gene: TRBJ1-5; CDR3aa: CASSDAGQSNQPQHF; CDR3nt: TGTGCCAGCAGTGACGCGGGGCAGAGCAATCAGCCCCAGCATTTT
d_gene: .; v_gene: TRBV6-1; abundance: many; j_gene: TRBJ2-7; CDR3aa: CASSEETTYEQYF; CDR3nt: TGTGCCAGCAGTGAAGAAACCACCTACGAGCAGTACTTC
d_gene: TRBD2; v_gene: TRBV12-3/TRBV12-4; abundance: many; j_gene: TRBJ2-1; CDR3aa: CASSWASGSMWNEQFF; CDR3nt: TGTGCCAGCAGTTGGGCTAGCGGGAGCATGTGGAATGAGCAGTTCTTC
d_gene: TRBD1; v_gene: TRBV2; abundance: many; j_gene: TRBJ1-4; CDR3aa: CASSKTGGTNEKLFF; CDR3nt: TGTGCCAGCAGTAAGACAGGGGGAACTAATGAAAAACTGTTTTTT
d_gene: .; v_gene: TRBV9; abundance: .; j_gene: TRBJ2-5; CDR3aa: CASSVDGARQETQYF; CDR3nt: TGTGCCAGCAGCGTAGATGGGGCGCGCCAAGAGACCCAGTACTTC
d_gene: TRBD1; v_gene: TRBV13; abundance: many; j_gene: TRBJ2-3; CDR3aa: CASSSTGGRDTQYF; CDR3nt: TGTGCCAGCAGCTCTACAGGGGGTAGAGATACGCAGTATTTT
d_gene: .; v_gene: TRBV18; abundance: many; j_gene: TRBJ2-7; CDR3aa: CASSPTDMRLDEQYF; CDR3nt: TGTGCCAGCTCACCGACAGACATGCGCTTGGACGAGCAGTACTTC
d_gene: TRBD2; v_gene: TRBV11-1; abundance: .; j_gene: TRBJ2-1; CDR3aa: CASSPLLSGTYNEQFF; CDR3nt: TGTGCCAGCAGCCCCCTTCTAAGCGGGACCTACAATGAGCAGTTCTTC
d_gene: .; v_gene: TRBV12-3/TRBV12-4; abundance: .; j_gene: TRBJ2-7; CDR3aa: CASRETGYEQYF; CDR3nt: TGTGCCAGCAGAGAGACAGGCTACGAGCAGTACTTC
d_gene: .; v_gene: TRBV3-1; abundance: many; j_gene: TRBJ1-2; CDR3aa: CASSLRPGPTYGYTF; CDR3nt: TGTGCCAGCAGCCTGAGGCCGGGACCTACTTATGGCTACACCTTC
d_gene: .; v_gene: TRBV2; abundance: many; j_gene: TRBJ2-1; CDR3aa: CASSADYNEQFF; CDR3nt: TGTGCCAGCAGCGCCGACTACAATGAGCAGTTCTTC
d_gene: TRBD1; v_gene: TRBV27; abundance: .; j_gene: TRBJ1-5; CDR3aa: CASSPISGQERQPQHF; CDR3nt: TGTGCCAGCAGTCCCATCTCGGGACAGGAGAGACAGCCCCAGCATTTT
d_gene: .; v_gene: TRBV7-2; abundance: many; j_gene: TRBJ2-2; CDR3aa: CASLTDRRAGELFF; CDR3nt: TGTGCCAGCCTGACAGACAGACGAGCCGGGGAGCTGTTTTTT
d_gene: TRBD1; v_gene: TRBV5-1; abundance: .; j_gene: TRBJ1-1; CDR3aa: CASSLLTWDSNTEAFF; CDR3nt: TGCGCCAGCAGCCTACTAACTTGGGACAGCAACACTGAAGCTTTCTTT
d_gene: .; v_gene: TRBV7-9; abundance: many; j_gene: TRBJ2-7; CDR3aa: CASSLAPESGYEQYF; CDR3nt: TGTGCCAGCAGCCTAGCCCCCGAGTCCGGCTACGAGCAGTACTTC
d_gene: TRBD1; v_gene: TRBV12-3/TRBV12-4; abundance: few; j_gene: TRBJ2-1; CDR3aa: CASSPSQGVSNEQFF; CDR3nt: TGTGCCAGCAGTCCCTCTCAGGGGGTGTCCAATGAGCAGTTCTTC
d_gene: .; v_gene: TRBV12-3/TRBV12-4; abundance: many; j_gene: TRBJ2-1; CDR3aa: CASSRSRGFSYNEQFF; CDR3nt: TGTGCCAGCAGCAGAAGCAGGGGATTCTCCTACAATGAGCAGTTCTTC
d_gene: .; v_gene: TRBV18; abundance: many; j_gene: TRBJ2-5; CDR3aa: CASSLKEGKGETQYF; CDR3nt: TGTGCCAGCTCCCTCAAGGAGGGGAAGGGAGAGACCCAGTACTTC
d_gene: .; v_gene: TRBV5-1; abundance: .; j_gene: TRBJ1-1; CDR3aa: CASSWGEQGTEAFF; CDR3nt: TGCGCCAGCAGCTGGGGGGAACAGGGCACTGAAGCTTTCTTT
d_gene: .; v_gene: TRBV7-6; abundance: many; j_gene: TRBJ2-5; CDR3aa: CASSSPSRAETQYF; CDR3nt: TGTGCCAGCAGCTCACCGTCAAGGGCGGAGACCCAGTACTTC
d_gene: .; v_gene: TRBV20-1; abundance: many; j_gene: TRBJ2-7; CDR3aa: CSARDDGTPSYEQYF; CDR3nt: TGCAGTGCTAGAGATGACGGGACGCCCTCCTACGAGCAGTACTTC
d_gene: .; v_gene: TRBV5-1; abundance: many; j_gene: TRBJ1-1; CDR3aa: CASSENGHTEAFF; CDR3nt: TGCGCCAGCAGCGAGAATGGGCACACTGAAGCTTTCTTT
d_gene: .; v_gene: TRBV24-1; abundance: many; j_gene: TRBJ2-7; CDR3aa: CATQDQGYEQYF; CDR3nt: TGTGCCACCCAAGATCAGGGGTACGAGCAGTACTTC
d_gene: .; v_gene: TRBV6-2/TRBV6-3; abundance: few; j_gene: TRBJ1-1; CDR3aa: CASSPQGALNTEAFF; CDR3nt: TGTGCCAGCAGCCCTCAAGGGGCCCTGAACACTGAAGCTTTCTTT
d_gene: TRBD1; v_gene: TRBV6-1; abundance: few; j_gene: TRBJ1-1; CDR3aa: CASSYSSRGRNTEAFF; CDR3nt: TGTGCCAGCAGTTATTCATCCAGGGGGCGCAACACTGAAGCTTTCTTT
d_gene: .; v_gene: TRBV10-3; abundance: many; j_gene: TRBJ2-5; CDR3aa: CAISAAASSETQYF; CDR3nt: TGTGCCATCAGTGCTGCGGCTAGTTCAGAGACCCAGTACTTC
d_gene: .; v_gene: TRBV20-1; abundance: .; j_gene: TRBJ1-4; CDR3aa: CSAVGELDEKLFF; CDR3nt: TGCAGTGCTGTAGGGGAATTAGATGAAAAACTGTTTTTT
d_gene: .; v_gene: TRBV29-1; abundance: many; j_gene: TRBJ1-2; CDR3aa: CSVGSYGYTF; CDR3nt: TGCAGCGTCGGTAGCTATGGCTACACCTTC
d_gene: .; v_gene: TRBV5-1; abundance: many; j_gene: TRBJ2-7; CDR3aa: CASSSKISGGSSHEQYF; CDR3nt: TGCGCCAGCAGCTCGAAGATTAGTGGGGGCTCTAGCCACGAGCAGTACTTC
d_gene: .; v_gene: TRBV25-1; abundance: few; j_gene: TRBJ2-2; CDR3aa: CASRTAIAGTGELFF; CDR3nt: TGTGCCAGCAGGACCGCCATTGCGGGCACCGGGGAGCTGTTTTTT
d_gene: .; v_gene: TRBV12-3/TRBV12-4; abundance: many; j_gene: TRBJ2-1; CDR3aa: CASSFRGSSYNEQFF; CDR3nt: TGTGCCAGCAGTTTTAGGGGGAGCTCCTACAATGAGCAGTTCTTC
d_gene: TRBD2; v_gene: TRBV7-2; abundance: many; j_gene: TRBJ2-7; CDR3aa: CASSSEGSGIFSYEQYF; CDR3nt: TGTGCCAGCAGCTCAGAGGGTAGCGGGATCTTCTCCTACGAGCAGTACTTC
d_gene: .; v_gene: TRBV5-5; abundance: .; j_gene: TRBJ2-5; CDR3aa: CASSFSALQETQYF; CDR3nt: TGTGCCAGCAGCTTTTCTGCGCTCCAAGAGACCCAGTACTTC
d_gene: .; v_gene: TRBV5-1; abundance: .; j_gene: TRBJ2-3; CDR3aa: CASSLRQVGTDTQYF; CDR3nt: TGCGCCAGCAGCTTAAGACAGGTTGGGACAGATACGCAGTATTTT
d_gene: TRBD2; v_gene: TRBV27; abundance: .; j_gene: TRBJ2-1; CDR3aa: CASSPTSGRVDEQFF; CDR3nt: TGTGCCAGCAGTCCTACTAGCGGGAGGGTGGATGAGCAGTTCTTC
d_gene: TRBD2; v_gene: TRBV9; abundance: .; j_gene: TRBJ2-2; CDR3aa: CASSVEGSGGANTGELFF; CDR3nt: TGTGCCAGCAGCGTAGAAGGTAGCGGGGGGGCGAACACCGGGGAGCTGTTTTTT
d_gene: .; v_gene: TRBV10-1; abundance: few; j_gene: TRBJ2-3; CDR3aa: CASSESPQAGDTQYF; CDR3nt: TGCGCCAGCAGTGAAAGTCCCCAAGCGGGAGATACGCAGTATTTT
d_gene: TRBD2; v_gene: TRBV6-1; abundance: .; j_gene: TRBJ2-5; CDR3aa: CASSELAGVQGETQYF; CDR3nt: TGTGCCAGCAGTGAACTAGCGGGGGTTCAGGGTGAGACCCAGTACTTC
d_gene: TRBD1; v_gene: TRBV3-1; abundance: many; j_gene: TRBJ2-4; CDR3aa: CASSPWDRGLAKNIQYF; CDR3nt: TGTGCCAGCAGCCCGTGGGACAGGGGGCTGGCCAAAAACATTCAGTACTTC
d_gene: TRBD2; v_gene: TRBV2; abundance: .; j_gene: TRBJ2-3; CDR3aa: CASSKLAGATQYF; CDR3nt: TGTGCCAGCAGCAAACTAGCGGGGGCAACGCAGTATTTT
d_gene: .; v_gene: TRBV12-3/TRBV12-4; abundance: many; j_gene: TRBJ2-2; CDR3aa: CASSFLSYTGELFF; CDR3nt: TGTGCCAGCAGTTTTCTATCGTACACCGGGGAGCTGTTTTTT
d_gene: .; v_gene: TRBV6-1; abundance: .; j_gene: TRBJ1-5; CDR3aa: CASSAGPYQPQHF; CDR3nt: TGTGCCAGCAGTGCGGGTCCATATCAGCCCCAGCATTTT
d_gene: .; v_gene: TRBV29-1; abundance: few; j_gene: TRBJ1-1; CDR3aa: CSVESDTEAFF; CDR3nt: TGCAGCGTTGAGTCGGACACTGAAGCTTTCTTT
d_gene: TRBD1; v_gene: TRBV12-5; abundance: many; j_gene: TRBJ2-1; CDR3aa: CASGLVHGTVYNEQFF; CDR3nt: TGTGCTAGTGGTTTGGTACATGGGACAGTCTACAATGAGCAGTTCTTC
d_gene: .; v_gene: TRBV20-1; abundance: many; j_gene: TRBJ2-3; CDR3aa: CSARGTTTTDTQYF; CDR3nt: TGCAGTGCTAGAGGGACTACTACAACAGATACGCAGTATTTT
d_gene: .; v_gene: TRBV12-3/TRBV12-4; abundance: many; j_gene: TRBJ1-4; CDR3aa: CASTQTARVGNEKLFF; CDR3nt: TGTGCCAGCACCCAGACCGCCAGGGTGGGAAATGAAAAACTGTTTTTT
d_gene: .; v_gene: TRBV4-1; abundance: .; j_gene: TRBJ2-1; CDR3aa: CASSQEGVVSGDEQFF; CDR3nt: TGCGCCAGCAGCCAAGAGGGGGTTGTTAGCGGCGATGAGCAGTTCTTC
d_gene: .; v_gene: TRBV20-1; abundance: many; j_gene: TRBJ1-2; CDR3aa: CSARDRGGVSNYGYTF; CDR3nt: TGCAGTGCTAGAGATCGAGGGGGAGTTTCCAACTATGGCTACACCTTC
d_gene: .; v_gene: TRBV5-1; abundance: many; j_gene: TRBJ2-1; CDR3aa: CARRGALRSYNEQFF; CDR3nt: TGCGCCAGGAGGGGGGCCTTGAGATCCTACAATGAGCAGTTCTTC
d_gene: TRBD2; v_gene: TRBV7-3; abundance: few; j_gene: TRBJ2-4; CDR3aa: CASSLGAGTSGQNIQYF; CDR3nt: TGTGCCAGCAGCTTAGGGGCTGGGACTAGCGGCCAAAACATTCAGTACTTC
d_gene: TRBD1; v_gene: TRBV6-1; abundance: many; j_gene: TRBJ2-7; CDR3aa: CASSERDRGDEQYF; CDR3nt: TGTGCCAGCAGTGAAAGGGACAGGGGCGACGAGCAGTACTTC
d_gene: TRBD2; v_gene: TRBV6-5; abundance: .; j_gene: TRBJ2-5; CDR3aa: CASSYSRKAGTSGGTGWETQYF; CDR3nt: TGTGCCAGCAGTTACTCGCGGAAAGCCGGGACTAGCGGGGGGACGGGATGGGAGACCCAGTACTTC
d_gene: .; v_gene: TRBV6-1; abundance: .; j_gene: TRBJ1-5; CDR3aa: CASSFGQSNQPQHF; CDR3nt: TGTGCCAGCAGTTTCGGACAGAGCAATCAGCCCCAGCATTTT
d_gene: TRBD2; v_gene: TRBV30; abundance: many; j_gene: TRBJ2-3; CDR3aa: CAWSDGLAGSDTQYF; CDR3nt: TGTGCCTGGAGTGATGGGCTAGCGGGGTCAGATACGCAGTATTTT
d_gene: .; v_gene: TRBV7-9; abundance: many; j_gene: TRBJ1-6; CDR3aa: CASSLGRARGSPLHF; CDR3nt: TGTGCCAGCAGCTTAGGAAGGGCGCGGGGGTCACCCCTCCACTTT
d_gene: .; v_gene: TRBV6-2/TRBV6-3; abundance: many; j_gene: TRBJ2-5; CDR3aa: CASSPLRPQETQYF; CDR3nt: TGTGCCAGCAGTCCTCTAAGGCCCCAAGAGACCCAGTACTTC
d_gene: .; v_gene: TRBV14; abundance: many; j_gene: TRBJ2-5; CDR3aa: CASSKYQETQYF; CDR3nt: TGTGCCAGCAGCAAGTACCAAGAGACCCAGTACTTC
d_gene: .; v_gene: TRBV6-6; abundance: few; j_gene: TRBJ1-5; CDR3aa: CASSYPGGSQPQHF; CDR3nt: TGTGCCAGCAGTTACCCGGGGGGAAGCCAGCCCCAGCATTTT
d_gene: .; v_gene: TRBV9; abundance: few; j_gene: TRBJ2-3; CDR3aa: CASSVVGGGDTQYF; CDR3nt: TGTGCCAGCAGCGTAGTTGGGGGTGGGGATACGCAGTATTTT
d_gene: TRBD2; v_gene: TRBV7-8; abundance: many; j_gene: TRBJ2-1; CDR3aa: CASSPLAGGGEQFF; CDR3nt: TGTGCCAGCAGCCCCTTAGCGGGGGGAGGTGAGCAGTTCTTC